This TCR beta chain was recovered during a study of T cell repertoires in cytomegalovirus infection. TCRdb reanalysed the reads using MiXCR and keeps one entry per CDR3 protein. The sample yields hundreds of thousands of distinct CDR3 sequences, roughly 30% seen once. This clonotype was seen ten or more times. The antigen remains undetermined. The study's findings and limits: Carriers of CMV plus the relevant HLA were identified by cumulative public TCR beta family frequency. HLA-C-restricted CMV clonotypes gave the most frequent clonotype in two of eight donors.

CDR1 is SGHTA, CDR2 FQGNSA, per germline. CDR3 length: 14 amino acids. The ends were cut back, 3 bases at V and 1 base at J, with 6 bases in the middle. This clonotype originated in a human donor in good health (CMV status not recorded). Some clones in this sample may be carry-over from other donors' samples. The sequenced sample consisted of PBMCs. The chain is built from TRBV7-2 and TRBJ1-4, with D possibly being TRBD1 (6 bases). CDR3 residues: CASSFRGTNEKLFF. CDR3 nucleotides: TGTGCCAGCAGCTTCAGGGGAACTAATGAAAAACTGTTTTTT.